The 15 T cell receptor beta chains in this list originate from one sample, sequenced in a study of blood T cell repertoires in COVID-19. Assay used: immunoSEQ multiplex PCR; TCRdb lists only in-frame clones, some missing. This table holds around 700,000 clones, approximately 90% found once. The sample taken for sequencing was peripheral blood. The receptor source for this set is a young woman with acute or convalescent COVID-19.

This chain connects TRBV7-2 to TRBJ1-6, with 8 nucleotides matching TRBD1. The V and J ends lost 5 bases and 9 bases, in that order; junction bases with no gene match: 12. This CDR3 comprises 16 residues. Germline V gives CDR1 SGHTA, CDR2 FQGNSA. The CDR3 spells CASSGGGTGGSSPLHF. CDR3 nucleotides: TGTGCCAGCAGCGGGGGCGGGACAGGAGGAAGTTCACCCCTCCACTTT.

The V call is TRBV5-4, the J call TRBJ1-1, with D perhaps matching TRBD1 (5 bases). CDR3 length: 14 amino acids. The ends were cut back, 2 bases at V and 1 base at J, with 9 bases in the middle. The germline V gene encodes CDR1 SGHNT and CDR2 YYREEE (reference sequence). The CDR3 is CASSFRDGNTEAFF. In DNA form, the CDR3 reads TGTGCCAGCAGCTTCAGGGATGGGAACACTGAAGCTTTCTTT.

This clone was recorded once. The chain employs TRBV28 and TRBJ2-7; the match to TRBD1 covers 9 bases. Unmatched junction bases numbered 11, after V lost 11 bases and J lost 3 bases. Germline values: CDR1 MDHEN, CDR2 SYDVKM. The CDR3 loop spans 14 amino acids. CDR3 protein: CAASRGTGIYEQYF. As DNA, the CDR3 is TGTGCCGCCTCAAGGGGGACAGGGATCTACGAGCAGTACTTC.

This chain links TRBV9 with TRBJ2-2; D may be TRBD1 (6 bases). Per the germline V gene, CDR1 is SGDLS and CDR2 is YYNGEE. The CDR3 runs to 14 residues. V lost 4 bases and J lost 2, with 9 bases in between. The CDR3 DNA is TGTGCCAGCAGCTGGGACATTAACACCGGGGAGCTGTTTTTT. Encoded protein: CASSWDINTGELFF.

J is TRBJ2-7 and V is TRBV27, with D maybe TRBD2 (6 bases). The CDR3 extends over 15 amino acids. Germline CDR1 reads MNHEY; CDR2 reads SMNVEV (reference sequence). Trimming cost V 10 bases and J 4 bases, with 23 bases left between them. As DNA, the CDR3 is TGTGCCACCAGCTATCTGGGGACTCCGATTTACGAGCAGTACTTC. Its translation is CATSYLGTPIYEQYF.

The CDR3 here is CASSASRDRGPRDYGYTF. The DNA of the CDR3 is TGTGCCAGTAGCGCATCCCGGGACAGGGGCCCGAGGGACTATGGCTACACCTTC. The rearrangement links TRBV19 to TRBJ1-2, with TRBD1 matching 10 bases. V lost 6 bases, J lost 3 bases, and 16 bases stayed unmatched. The CDR3 contains 18 residues. Germline CDR1 reads LNHDA; CDR2 reads SQIVND (reference sequence).

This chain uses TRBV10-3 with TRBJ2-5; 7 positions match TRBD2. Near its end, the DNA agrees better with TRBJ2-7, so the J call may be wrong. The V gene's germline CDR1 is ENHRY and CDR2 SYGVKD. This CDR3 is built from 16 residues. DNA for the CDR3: TGTGCCATCAGTGAGTCCGGGGCTAGCGGTCCCTACGAGCAGTACTTC. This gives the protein CAISESGASGPYEQYF.

CDR3 amino acids: CASSLDWVTGEGNTEAFF. The CDR3 nucleotides read TGTGCCAGCAGCTTGGACTGGGTGACAGGGGAGGGGAACACTGAAGCTTTCTTT. The chain uses TRBV5-6 and TRBJ1-1, with 8 bases aligning to TRBD1. The CDR3 consists of 18 residues. Germline V CDR1 and CDR2: SGHDT, YYEEEE. V shed 0 bases, J shed 1 base, and the junction held 11 bases outside the gene matches.

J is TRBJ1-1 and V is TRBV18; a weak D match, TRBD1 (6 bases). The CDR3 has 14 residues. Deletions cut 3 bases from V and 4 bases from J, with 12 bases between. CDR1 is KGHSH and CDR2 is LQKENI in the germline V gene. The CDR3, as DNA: TGTGCCAGCTCACCCCGGACAGTCTTCACTGAAGCTTTCTTT. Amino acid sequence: CASSPRTVFTEAFF.

This CDR3 is CASSYSGTGRGQPQHF. The CDR3 coding sequence is TGTGCCAGCAGTTACTCGGGGACAGGGAGGGGTCAGCCCCAGCATTTT. The chain recombines TRBV6-5 with TRBJ1-5, with TRBD1 identical over 9 bases. The trim removed 0 bases at V and 6 bases at J, leaving 6 bases unmatched. The CDR3 length is 16 residues. Per germline, CDR1 MNHEY and CDR2 SVGAGI.

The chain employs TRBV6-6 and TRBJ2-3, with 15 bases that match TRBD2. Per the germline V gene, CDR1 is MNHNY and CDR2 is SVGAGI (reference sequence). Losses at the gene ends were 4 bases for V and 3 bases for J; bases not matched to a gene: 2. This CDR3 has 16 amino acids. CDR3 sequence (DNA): TGTGCCAGCAGTTGGACTAGCGGGGGGGCGACAGATACGCAGTATTTT. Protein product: CASSWTSGGATDTQYF.

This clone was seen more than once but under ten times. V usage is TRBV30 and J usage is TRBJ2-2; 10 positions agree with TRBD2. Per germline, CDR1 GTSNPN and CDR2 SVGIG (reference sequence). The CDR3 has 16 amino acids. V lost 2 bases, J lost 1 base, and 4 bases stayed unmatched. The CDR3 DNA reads TGTGCCTGGAGTCCTCGACTAGCGGGGAACACCGGGGAGCTGTTTTTT. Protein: CAWSPRLAGNTGELFF.

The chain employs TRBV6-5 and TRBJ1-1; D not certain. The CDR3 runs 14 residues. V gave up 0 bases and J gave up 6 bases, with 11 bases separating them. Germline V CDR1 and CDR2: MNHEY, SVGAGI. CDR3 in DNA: TGTGCCAGCAGTTACTCGAGTCGGTCCGCTGAAGCTTTCTTT. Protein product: CASSYSSRSAEAFF.

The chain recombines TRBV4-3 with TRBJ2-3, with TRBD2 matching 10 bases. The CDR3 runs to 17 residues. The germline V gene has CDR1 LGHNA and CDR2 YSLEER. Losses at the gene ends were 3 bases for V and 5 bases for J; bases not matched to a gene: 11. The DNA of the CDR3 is TGCGCCAGCAGCCAGTTCCTAGCGGGGGCCCAGGGAGATACGCAGTATTTT. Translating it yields CASSQFLAGAQGDTQYF.

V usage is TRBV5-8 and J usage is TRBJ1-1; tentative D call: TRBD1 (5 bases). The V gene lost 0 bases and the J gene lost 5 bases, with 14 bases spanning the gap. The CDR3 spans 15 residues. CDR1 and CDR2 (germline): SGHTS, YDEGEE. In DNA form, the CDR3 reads TGTGCCAGCAGCTTGGGGGAGGGGCTGGGGACTGAAGCTTTCTTT. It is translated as CASSLGEGLGTEAFF.